Below, 30 T cell receptor beta chains from the same sample are listed, as sequenced in a study of blood T cell repertoires in COVID-19. The protocol was immunoSEQ multiplex PCR, while the TCRdb copy is restricted to in-frame clones and leaves out a portion. The repertoire holds around 47,000 clones, 81% seen once, with around a quarter in the top ten. The sequencing sample was made of peripheral blood. The receptors here all came from an elderly woman with COVID-19, enrolled during active disease.

The V call is TRBV12-3 or TRBV12-4, the J call TRBJ1-5; the D is unclear. CDR3 length: 13 residues. V was shortened by 3 bases and J by 2 bases, with 5 bases between the two germline ends. CDR3 amino acids: CASSFTGNQPQHF. CDR3 bases: TGTGCCAGCAGTTTTACGGGCAATCAGCCCCAGCATTTT.

The rearrangement joins TRBV29-1 to TRBJ2-5, with TRBD2 matching 12 bases. This CDR3 is built from 14 residues. The V gene end was trimmed by 4 bases and the J gene end by 4 bases; junction bases not matched to a gene: 4. CDR1 and CDR2 from the germline V gene are SQVTM and ANQGSEA. CDR3 in DNA: TGCAGCGTTGGACTAGCGGGAGTTTCAGAGACCCAGTACTTC. Protein product: CSVGLAGVSETQYF.

The chain couples TRBV15 to TRBJ2-4; 10 nucleotides align to TRBD1. The germline V gene encodes CDR1 LNHNV and CDR2 YYDKDF (reference sequence). After removal of 1 base from V and 8 bases from J, the junction contained 5 bases not matched to a gene. The CDR3 consists of 15 residues. CDR3 protein: CATSRVGQGLDIQYF. The CDR3 nucleotides are TGTGCCACCAGCAGAGTGGGACAGGGGTTAGACATTCAGTACTTC. Combining the CDR3 with reference TRBV15 and TRBJ2-4 gives the whole variable domain DAMVIQNPRYQVTQFGKPVTLSCSQTLNHNVMYWYQQKSSQAPKLLFHYYDKDFNNEADTPDNFQSRRPNTSFCFLDIRSPGLGDTAMYLCATSRVGQGLDIQYFGAGTRLSVL.

J is TRBJ2-1 and V is TRBV19, with 14 bases aligning to TRBD2. The CDR3 length is 18 residues. CDR1 is LNHDA and CDR2 is SQIVND in the germline V gene (reference sequence). Trimming took 3 bases from V and 7 from J; bases not matched to a gene: 11. CDR3 nucleotides: TGTGCCAGTAGTATTAAAGCCCCCGGGACTAGCGGGAGAAATGAGCAGTTCTTC. This encodes CASSIKAPGTSGRNEQFF. Using reference TRBV19 and TRBJ2-1 for the parts outside the CDR3, the full variable domain is DGGITQSPKYLFRKEGQNVTLSCEQNLNHDAMYWYRQDPGQGLRLIYYSQIVNDFQKGDIAEGYSVSREKKESFPLTVTSAQKNPTAFYLCASSIKAPGTSGRNEQFFGPGTRLTVL.

The chain combines TRBV5-4 with TRBJ2-7; 12 nucleotides align to TRBD2. Germline V gene sequence: CDR1 SGHNT, CDR2 YYREEE (reference sequence). V gave up 4 bases and J gave up 6 bases; unmatched junction bases: 8. The CDR3 is 15 residues long. In DNA, the CDR3 is TGTGCCAGCAGCGTGGACCGACTAGCGGGAGTCGAGCAGTACTTC. Amino acid sequence: CASSVDRLAGVEQYF.

The chain couples TRBV3-1 (or the pseudogene TRBV3-2) to TRBJ2-7; TRBD2 is a possible D gene (5 bases). The CDR3 spans 16 residues. CDR1 and CDR2 from the germline V gene are LGHDT and YNNKEL (reference sequence). The V end was cut by 4 bases, the J end by 0 bases, with 16 bases between. As DNA, the CDR3 is TGTGCCAGCAGCCGAGCGGTCAGCGGAACCTCCTACGAGCAGTACTTC. Translated: CASSRAVSGTSYEQYF.

The chain has TRBV28 and TRBJ1-2, with a possible D match to TRBD1 (6 bases). V lost 6 bases and J 8 bases, leaving 13 bases between the germline ends. Germline CDR1 reads MDHEN; CDR2 reads SYDVKM. The CDR3 totals 12 residues. This CDR3 reads CASSPRTAGYTF. The CDR3 region has the DNA TGTGCCAGCAGCCCTAGGACAGCCGGCTACACCTTC.

The chain links TRBV5-1 to TRBJ2-5; the D is unclear. CDR3 length equals 15 residues. Trimming stripped 1 base from V and 4 bases from J, with 14 bases between. The germline gives CDR1 SGHRS, CDR2 YFSETQ. The CDR3 region is CASSLRLGSSETQYF. In DNA, the CDR3 is TGCGCCAGCAGCTTGCGTCTTGGCTCCTCAGAGACCCAGTACTTC.

The chain is built from TRBV6-1 and TRBJ2-3; 7 nucleotides line up with TRBD2. Looked up from germline, CDR1 is MNHNS and CDR2 is SASEGT. CDR3 size: 15 residues. V dropped 1 base and J dropped 1; count of bases not matched to a gene: 2. CDR3: CASSEGLAGTDTQYF. The CDR3 DNA reads as TGTGCCAGCAGTGAAGGTCTAGCGGGCACAGATACGCAGTATTTT.

The chain uses TRBV18 and TRBJ1-4; TRBD1 aligns across 10 bases. Germline assignment: CDR1 KGHSH and CDR2 LQKENI. The CDR3 has 16 residues. J was trimmed by 7 bases and V by 6 bases; bases with no gene match: 11. The DNA of the CDR3 is TGTGCCAGCTCTCCCGGGACAGGGGCCGGCGGTGAAAAACTGTTTTTT. This sequence encodes CASSPGTGAGGEKLFF.

This chain connects TRBV7-9 to TRBJ2-7; 7 bases fit TRBD1. V trimming: 5 bases; J trimming: 7 bases; junction bases outside the gene matches: 11. CDR1 SEHNR and CDR2 FQNEAQ come from the germline V gene (reference sequence). This CDR3 has 14 amino acids. CDR3 DNA sequence: TGTGCCAGCAGCCGGACAGGTGACCTTGGGGAGCAGTACTTC. It translates to CASSRTGDLGEQYF. Based on the CDR3 plus reference TRBV7-9 and TRBJ2-7, the full variable domain is DTGVSQNPRHKITKRGQNVTFRCDPISEHNRLYWYRQTLGQGPEFLTYFQNEAQLEKSRLLSDRFSAERPKGSFSTLEIQRTEQGDSAMYLCASSRTGDLGEQYFGPGTRLTVT.

CDR3 amino acids: CSVEDRRDRSSYNEQFF. DNA for the CDR3: TGCAGCGTTGAAGATCGGCGGGACAGGAGCTCCTACAATGAGCAGTTCTTC. This chain links TRBV29-1 with TRBJ2-1, with 8 positions matching TRBD1. Germline V gene data show CDR1 as SQVTM and CDR2 as ANQGSEA. Trimming removed 0 bases from V and 0 bases from J; junction bases left unmatched: 7. There are 17 residues in the CDR3.

This chain links TRBV7-8 with TRBJ1-1, with 7 bases identical to TRBD1. J lost 5 bases, V lost 4 bases, and 10 bases had no gene match. There are 15 residues in the CDR3. Germline V gives CDR1 SGHVS, CDR2 FQNEAQ. For the CDR3, the DNA is TGTGCCAGCAGCTCCGAAGGGGGCGGAAAGACTGAAGCTTTCTTT. Protein product: CASSSEGGGKTEAFF.

The chain recombines TRBV7-9 with TRBJ2-5; tentative D call: TRBD1 (7 bases). The CDR3 is made up of 16 amino acids. V lost 6 bases, J lost 4 bases, and 21 bases lay in between. Germline V gene data show CDR1 as SEHNR and CDR2 as FQNEAQ (reference sequence). The chain's CDR3 is CASRTQGGLTTETQYF. The CDR3 DNA sequence: TGTGCCAGCAGGACGCAGGGGGGTCTAACCACAGAGACCCAGTACTTC.

The gene calls are TRBV5-1 and TRBJ2-1; TRBD2 agrees at 8 bases. This CDR3 region has 18 residues. Germline trimming cut 0 bases from V and 3 bases from J; bases unmatched to any gene: 11. CDR1 and CDR2 from the germline V gene are SGHRS and YFSETQ. The CDR3 spells CASSLVPPESGSYNEQFF. CDR3 DNA sequence: TGCGCCAGCAGCTTGGTCCCCCCGGAGAGCGGGAGCTACAATGAGCAGTTCTTC.

The gene calls are TRBV9 and TRBJ2-2; 11 bases line up with TRBD2. Germline loops: CDR1 SGDLS, CDR2 YYNGEE. The CDR3 has 16 amino acids. V shed 0 bases, J shed 3 bases, and the junction held 1 base outside the gene matches. The CDR3 loop reads CASSVAGLADTGELFF. DNA for the CDR3: TGTGCCAGCAGCGTAGCGGGACTAGCGGACACCGGGGAGCTGTTTTTT.

This clone was counted between two and nine times. The CDR3 loop reads CSVSGVNTEAFF. The CDR3 DNA reads as TGCAGCGTTTCAGGGGTGAACACTGAAGCTTTCTTT. The V gene is TRBV29-1, the J gene TRBJ1-1, with TRBD1 as a possible D gene (6 bases). V lost 5 bases to trimming and J lost 0 bases, with 7 bases between them. Germline assignment: CDR1 SQVTM and CDR2 ANQGSEA. The CDR3 runs 12 residues.

The gene calls are TRBV28 and TRBJ1-2, with TRBD1 matching 7 bases. The CDR3 is 15 residues long. Germline V gene data show CDR1 as MDHEN and CDR2 as SYDVKM. J was trimmed by 8 bases and V by 2 bases; bases with no gene match: 11. The CDR3 sequence: CASSLNAGGMLGYTF. In nucleotides, the CDR3 is TGTGCCAGCAGTTTAAATGCAGGGGGGATGTTGGGCTACACCTTC.

The genes are TRBV29-1 and TRBJ1-1, with 7 bases fitting TRBD1. The CDR3 contains 13 residues. Germline lookup yields CDR1 SQVTM and CDR2 ANQGSEA. Trimming cost V 8 bases and J 0 bases; bases outside gene matches: 6. The CDR3 DNA reads TGCAGCCTGAGGGGACAGCTGAACACTGAAGCTTTCTTT. Encoded protein: CSLRGQLNTEAFF.

The chain is built from TRBV27 and TRBJ2-2; 7 bases are a match to TRBD2. CDR1 MNHEY and CDR2 SMNVEV come from the germline V gene (reference sequence). The length of the CDR3 is 16 residues. V shed 2 bases, J shed 5 bases, and the junction held 8 bases outside the gene matches. The CDR3 DNA reads TGTGCCAGCAGTTTAATGGGCGGGAGTTATACCGGGGAGCTGTTTTTT. It encodes CASSLMGGSYTGELFF.

The rearrangement links TRBV19 to TRBJ2-2; D remains unclear. Trimming took 8 bases from V and 5 from J, leaving 6 bases between them. The germline gives CDR1 LNHDA, CDR2 SQIVND (reference sequence). This CDR3 has 11 amino acids. The CDR3 nucleotides are TGTGCCAGTCGGTATACCGGGGAGCTGTTTTTT. This sequence encodes CASRYTGELFF. The variable domain in full, with the rest retrieved from reference TRBV19 and TRBJ2-2, is DGGITQSPKYLFRKEGQNVTLSCEQNLNHDAMYWYRQDPGQGLRLIYYSQIVNDFQKGDIAEGYSVSREKKESFPLTVTSAQKNPTAFYLCASRYTGELFFGEGSRLTVL.

The chain links TRBV29-1 to TRBJ2-7, with 8 bases identical to TRBD2. With 4 bases clipped from V and 7 bases from J, the junction kept 9 bases outside the gene matches. This CDR3 has 13 amino acids. Germline CDR1 reads SQVTM; CDR2 reads ANQGSEA. The DNA for the CDR3 is TGCAGCGTTGTGCCCAGCGGGAGTGAGGAGCAGTACTTC. It encodes CSVVPSGSEEQYF.

This clone was seen only a few times. The V gene is TRBV5-5, the J gene TRBJ1-1; D gene ambiguous. Trimming shortened V by 4 bases and J by 1 base, and 8 bases separated the two germline ends. The CDR3 spans 13 residues. Germline assignment: CDR1 SGHKS and CDR2 YYEKEE (reference sequence). The CDR3 coding sequence is TGTGCCAGCAGCCCCTGGCCGAACACTGAAGCTTTCTTT. Protein sequence: CASSPWPNTEAFF.

The chain uses TRBV7-2 and TRBJ2-4, with D possibly being TRBD2 (6 bases). Trimming stripped 5 bases from V and 8 bases from J, with 19 bases between. The V gene's germline CDR1 is SGHTA and CDR2 FQGNSA. The CDR3 is 15 residues long. The CDR3 loop is CASSRKGLRRDIQYF. CDR3 nucleotides: TGTGCCAGCAGCAGGAAAGGGCTCAGGAGGGACATTCAGTACTTC.

The chain links TRBV19 to TRBJ2-1; 14 nucleotides agree with TRBD2. Unmatched junction bases numbered 4, after V lost 1 base and J lost 8 bases. CDR3 size: 16 residues. The germline V gene encodes CDR1 LNHDA and CDR2 SQIVND (reference sequence). For the CDR3, the DNA is TGTGCCAGTAGTATAGGGACTAGCGGGAGGAGTGATGAGCAGTTCTTC. Translating it yields CASSIGTSGRSDEQFF.

The chain joins TRBV30 to TRBJ1-5; perhaps TRBD1 as D (6 bases). CDR1 and CDR2 (germline): GTSNPN, SVGIG (reference sequence). V lost 4 bases, J lost 0 bases, and 16 bases lay in between. The CDR3 spans 16 residues. CDR3 coding DNA: TGTGCCTGGAATCGGCAGGGGAGCTTTAGCAATCAGCCCCAGCATTTT. The encoded protein is CAWNRQGSFSNQPQHF.

J is TRBJ2-1 and V is TRBV9, with 10 bases matching TRBD1. Germline-derived CDR1 and CDR2 are SGDLS and YYNGEE. The CDR3 covers 14 residues. V was pared by 4 bases and J by 10 bases, with 8 bases of the junction left unmatched. CDR3 bases: TGTGCCAGCAGCACCCGACAGGGGGCCGGCGAGCAGTTCTTC. Encoded protein: CASSTRQGAGEQFF.

V usage is TRBV2 and J usage is TRBJ1-6; a possible D gene is TRBD1 (6 bases). CDR3 length: 16 residues. Germline values: CDR1 SNHLY, CDR2 FYNNEI. Trimming pared 2 bases from V and 2 bases from J, leaving 10 bases between. CDR3 nucleotide sequence: TGTGCCAGCAGTGAAAGGGGGTATCCCTATAATTCACCCCTCCACTTT. Residues: CASSERGYPYNSPLHF.

The V call is TRBV20-1, the J call TRBJ2-5, with 13 bases fitting TRBD2. Germline V lookup: CDR1 DFQATT, CDR2 SNEGSKA (reference sequence). The CDR3 extends over 15 amino acids. Trimming removed 5 bases from V and 7 bases from J; junction bases left unmatched: 10. CDR3 DNA: TGCAGTGCTGGTGCCGGGACTAGCGGGATGAGGACCCAGTACTTC. Its translation: CSAGAGTSGMRTQYF.

V gene TRBV6-5 combines with J gene TRBJ2-3; no reliable D call. Germline V CDR1 and CDR2: MNHEY, SVGAGI. This CDR3 has 15 amino acids. V was cut by 0 bases and J by 0 bases, with 7 bases left in between. CDR3 sequence reads: CASSYSAFSTDTQYF. CDR3 bases: TGTGCCAGCAGTTACTCGGCATTTAGCACAGATACGCAGTATTTT.